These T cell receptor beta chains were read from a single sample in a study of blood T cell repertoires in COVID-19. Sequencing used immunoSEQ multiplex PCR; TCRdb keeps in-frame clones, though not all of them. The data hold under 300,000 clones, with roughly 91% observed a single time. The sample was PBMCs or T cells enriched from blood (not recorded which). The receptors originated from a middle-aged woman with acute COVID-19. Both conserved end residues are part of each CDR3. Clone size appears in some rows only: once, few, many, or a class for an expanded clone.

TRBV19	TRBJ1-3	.	CASSPWTGGPGNTIYF
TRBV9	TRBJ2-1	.	CASSVRGDSYNEQFF
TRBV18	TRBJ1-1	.	CASAQQGNTEAFF
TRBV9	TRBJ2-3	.	CASSESRRGDTQYF
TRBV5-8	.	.	CASSLGYGELFF
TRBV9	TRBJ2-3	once	CASSVANTDTQYF
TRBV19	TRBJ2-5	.	CATSNGRDSETQYF
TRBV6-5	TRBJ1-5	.	CASRDWGNQPQHF
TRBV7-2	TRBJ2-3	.	CASSVTSGGRGDTQYF
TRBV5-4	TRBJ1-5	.	CASSFWHPGTTTSNQPQHF
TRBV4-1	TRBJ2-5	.	CASSLREGAGGGETQYF
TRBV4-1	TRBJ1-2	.	CASSQVPGVSYGYTF
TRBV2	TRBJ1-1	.	CATNRDNTEAFF
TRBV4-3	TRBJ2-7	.	CASSQVSPGQPTYEQYF
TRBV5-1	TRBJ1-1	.	CASSSTGAVFSTEAFF
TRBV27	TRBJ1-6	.	CASRVPRGSSYNSPLHF
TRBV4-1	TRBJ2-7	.	CASSQPGQVVYEQYF
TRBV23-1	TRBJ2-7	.	CASSQSGCGLLNEQYF
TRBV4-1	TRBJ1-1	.	CASSQDWMGRGFEFEAFF
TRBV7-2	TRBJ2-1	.	CASSGPGTRARNEQFF
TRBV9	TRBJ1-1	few	CASSVVGQGDTEAFF
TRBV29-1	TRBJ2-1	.	CSVEGTDSYNEQFF
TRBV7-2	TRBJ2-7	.	CASSSGGLGSYEQYF
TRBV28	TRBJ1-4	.	CASSLGRRGGKLFF
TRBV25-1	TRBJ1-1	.	CASSFRGPNTEAFF
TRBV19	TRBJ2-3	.	CASSEGRGTDTQYF
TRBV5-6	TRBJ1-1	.	CASSATGTGAFF
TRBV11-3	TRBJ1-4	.	CASSRGTNEKLFF
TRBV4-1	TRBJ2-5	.	CASSPGTVQETQYF
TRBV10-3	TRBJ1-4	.	CATRQGENEKLFF
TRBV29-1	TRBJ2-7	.	CSVVVSYEQYF
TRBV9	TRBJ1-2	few	CASSVDSGDEGYGYTF
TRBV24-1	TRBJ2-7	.	CATSDATRGYEQYF
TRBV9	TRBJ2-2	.	CASSLFGGGTGELFF
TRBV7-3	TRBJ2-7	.	CASSFSGGNSYEQYF
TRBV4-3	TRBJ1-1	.	CASSQDQGNTEAFF
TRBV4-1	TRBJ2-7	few	CASSQDGTGTDEQYF
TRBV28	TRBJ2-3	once	CASSLRGLNTDTQYF
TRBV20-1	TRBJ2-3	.	CSAYYSDTQYF
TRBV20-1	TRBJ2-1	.	CSASKATSYNEQFF